This entry concerns a single T cell receptor (beta chain). The antigen is undetermined. The sequenced template was cDNA made from the entire isolated RNA. Only in-frame clones appear in the TCRdb table, and some are missing; sequencing was by immunoSEQ multiplex PCR. The sample gives 250,000 to 300,000 clones, roughly 25% of which show up once; roughly 0.013% is in the top ten. This entry comes from a study of beta chain features in type 1 diabetes. Whole-study findings and limits: TCRB CDR3s from Type 1 diabetes patients were moderately but significantly shorter in all four CD4+ subsets.

The CDR3 is made up of 12 amino acids. With 8 bases clipped from V and 3 bases from J, the junction kept 2 bases outside the gene matches. Germline assignment: CDR1 ENHRY and CDR2 SYGVKD. Naive, central memory, regulatory and stem cell-like memory cells within the CD4+ compartment were sorted using CD45RO/CCR7/CD25/CD127/CD95/CD27. This TCR was recovered from a woman aged 25 to 39 with type 1 diabetes. This chain links TRBV10-3 with TRBJ2-3; 7 nucleotides line up with TRBD1. Sequenced sample: naive CD4+ T cells from blood. The CDR3 region has the DNA TGTGCCATCGGACAGGTTACAGATACGCAGTATTTT. Encoded protein: CAIGQVTDTQYF.